Listed here are 8 T cell receptor beta chains from one sample, sequenced in a study of blood T cell repertoires in COVID-19. The table came from immunoSEQ multiplex PCR; TCRdb's copy has only in-frame clones and leaves some out. The sample carries roughly 55,000 clones, over 70% recorded once. The sequencing sample was made of peripheral blood. The receptor set was obtained from a human donor with active or convalescent COVID-19. The donor label of this sample is uncertain.

CDR3: CAFQGTGELFF. The DNA of the CDR3 is TGTGCCTTCCAGGGGACCGGGGAGCTGTTTTTT. The V call is TRBV7-2, the J call TRBJ2-2, with D possibly matching TRBD1 (6 bases). The CDR3 extends over 11 amino acids. Germline-derived CDR1 and CDR2 are SGHTA and FQGNSA. The V end was cut by 11 bases, the J end by 5 bases, with 9 bases between.

The J gene is TRBJ2-5, the V gene TRBV6-2 or TRBV6-3, with 7 positions matching TRBD1. The CDR3 contains 14 residues. V lost 5 bases to trimming and J lost 2 bases; unmatched junction nucleotides: 5. CDR1 and CDR2 from the germline V gene are MNHEY and SVGEGT. The CDR3 loop is CASSKPGQQETQYF. For the CDR3, the DNA is TGTGCCAGCAGTAAACCGGGACAGCAAGAGACCCAGTACTTC.

This clone was detected once. V and J are TRBV28 and TRBJ1-6; D is undetermined. This CDR3 is built from 15 residues. Germline V gene sequence: CDR1 MDHEN, CDR2 SYDVKM. The V end lost 11 bases, the J end lost 7 bases, and 21 bases lay between the germline ends. The CDR3 DNA sequence: TGTGCCGCAAGTTCGGGTTATGGGTCCAATTCACCCCTCCACTTT. Its translation: CAASSGYGSNSPLHF. Full variable domain (outside the CDR3, taken from reference TRBV28 and TRBJ1-6): DVKVTQSSRYLVKRTGEKVFLECVQDMDHENMFWYRQDPGLGLRLIYFSYDVKMKEKGDIPEGYSVSREKKERFSLILESASTNQTSMYLCAASSGYGSNSPLHFGNGTRLTVT.

The rearrangement links TRBV7-3 to TRBJ2-5, with TRBD2 matching 11 bases. Germline CDR1 SGHTA, CDR2 FQGTGA. This CDR3 contains 13 residues. The V and J ends lost 5 bases and 7 bases, in that order; junction bases with no gene match: 3. The DNA of the CDR3 is TGTGCCAGCAGCCGAGGGACTAGCGGGACCCAGTACTTC. Translated, it gives CASSRGTSGTQYF.

V is TRBV28 and J is TRBJ2-7; D perhaps matches TRBD1 (6 bases). Germline V CDR1 and CDR2: MDHEN, SYDVKM. Deletions cut 6 bases from V and 2 bases from J, with 14 bases between. CDR3 length: 14 amino acids. The CDR3, as DNA: TGTGCCAGCAGCCCAACAGACAGGCCCTACGAGCAGTACTTC. Its translation is CASSPTDRPYEQYF.

This sequence joins TRBV14 and TRBJ2-1, with TRBD2 identical over 11 bases. Per germline, CDR1 SGHDN and CDR2 FVKESK. The CDR3 consists of 20 residues. V was clipped by 0 bases and J by 1 base; unmatched bases: 11. The CDR3 loop is CASSQEGRLAGGRSYNEQFF. CDR3 nucleotides: TGTGCCAGCAGCCAAGAAGGACGGCTAGCGGGAGGTAGATCCTACAATGAGCAGTTCTTC.

This chain connects TRBV7-2 to TRBJ2-7; TRBD2 agrees at 8 bases. From germline, CDR1 is SGHTA and CDR2 FQGNSA. Trimming cost V 5 bases and J 6 bases; bases outside gene matches: 9. The CDR3 has 14 residues. CDR3 residues: CASSPVPGGPEQYF. As DNA, the CDR3 is TGTGCCAGCAGCCCCGTGCCGGGAGGGCCCGAGCAGTACTTC.

Comment on this clone: Other nucleotide sequences from this sample produce the same CDR3. The chain joins TRBV2 to TRBJ1-2; TRBD1 matches at 8 bases. The CDR3 has 14 amino acids. V shed 2 bases and J 5 bases; nucleotides not matched to a gene: 4. The germline V gene has CDR1 SNHLY and CDR2 FYNNEI. CDR3 sequence (DNA): TGTGCCAGCAGTGAACAGGGGGCGAGATATGGCTACACCTTC. Translation: CASSEQGARYGYTF.